These 12 T cell receptor beta chains were sequenced from one sample in a study of cytomegalovirus exposure and HLA in healthy donors. Primers for the PCR totalled 60 Vbeta and 13 Jbeta. Sequenced by immunoSEQ multiplex PCR; TCRdb stores in-frame clones only, minus some. Of around 150,000 clones listed, approximately 75% are singletons. The specimen was PBMCs. The receptors were gathered from a man in his forties or fifties in good health and CMV-seropositive.

The chain links TRBV11-2 to TRBJ1-1, with TRBD1 matching 8 bases. Trimming removed 0 bases from V and 3 bases from J; junction bases left unmatched: 15. The germline V gene has CDR1 SGHAT and CDR2 FQNNGV. CDR3 size: 19 residues. CDR3 residues: CASSLDRLDRGGGYTEAFF. DNA for the CDR3: TGTGCCAGCAGCTTAGATCGCCTCGACAGGGGTGGGGGCTACACTGAAGCTTTCTTT.

This clone has just a few counts. V is TRBV18 and J is TRBJ1-3, with D perhaps TRBD1 (6 bases). V lost 2 bases and J lost 2, with 10 bases in between. Germline V gene data show CDR1 as KGHSH and CDR2 as LQKENI. The CDR3 consists of 15 residues. This CDR3 reads CASSPSQGPGNTIYF. The CDR3 DNA reads TGTGCCAGCTCACCAAGCCAGGGGCCTGGAAACACCATATATTTT.

The V call is TRBV7-2, the J call TRBJ2-7; D remains unclear. Germline CDR1 SGHTA, CDR2 FQGNSA. The CDR3 is 12 amino acids. V lost 5 bases to trimming and J lost 8 bases, with 13 bases between them. CDR3 nucleotide sequence: TGTGCCAGCAGCCCCACCCTCAGGCAGCAGTACTTC. Protein product: CASSPTLRQQYF.

The V gene is TRBV19, the J gene TRBJ2-1, with 8 nucleotides matching TRBD2. Germline V lookup: CDR1 LNHDA, CDR2 SQIVND (reference sequence). CDR3 size: 14 residues. The J segment lost 8 bases and the V segment lost 5 bases, leaving 8 bases of the junction unmatched. CDR3 in DNA: TGTGCCAGTAGTCGGGGACTAGTAGCCGATGAGCAGTTCTTC. Translating it yields CASSRGLVADEQFF. The whole variable domain, filled in from reference TRBV19 and TRBJ2-1, reads DGGITQSPKYLFRKEGQNVTLSCEQNLNHDAMYWYRQDPGQGLRLIYYSQIVNDFQKGDIAEGYSVSREKKESFPLTVTSAQKNPTAFYLCASSRGLVADEQFFGPGTRLTVL.

V and J are TRBV2 and TRBJ2-2, with 10 bases identical to TRBD2. Germline lookup yields CDR1 SNHLY and CDR2 FYNNEI. V lost 3 bases, J lost 6 bases, and 7 bases stayed unmatched. The CDR3 contains 16 residues. The CDR3 DNA sequence: TGTGCCAGCAGTGATCCCCTAGCGGGAGTTCCCGGGGAGCTGTTTTTT. Translating gives CASSDPLAGVPGELFF.

This clone came up a few times. V usage is TRBV19 and J usage is TRBJ2-7; 7 bases are a match to TRBD2. J was trimmed by 2 bases and V by 0 bases; bases with no gene match: 7. CDR1 is LNHDA and CDR2 is SQIVND in the germline V gene (reference sequence). The CDR3 runs 16 residues. CDR3 DNA sequence: TGTGCCAGTAGTATAGAGGCGGCGGGAGCTCCCTACGAGCAGTACTTC. Translation: CASSIEAAGAPYEQYF.

The chain links TRBV5-1 to TRBJ1-2; D possibly corresponds to TRBD1 (5 bases). V gave up 0 bases and J gave up 6 bases, with 18 bases separating them. CDR3 length: 16 residues. CDR1 and CDR2 (germline): SGHRS, YFSETQ. The CDR3 loop is CASSLELWSRANGYTF. Here the CDR3 DNA reads TGCGCCAGCAGCTTGGAGCTTTGGAGCAGGGCTAATGGCTACACCTTC.

The chain has TRBV7-2 and TRBJ2-7, with 7 positions matching TRBD1. CDR1 is SGHTA, CDR2 FQGNSA, per germline. The CDR3 consists of 17 residues. J gave up 0 bases and V 5 bases, and 13 bases lay outside the gene matches. CDR3 DNA sequence: TGTGCCAGCAGCCCCGCCGGGACAGCCATTTACTCCTACGAGCAGTACTTC. The encoded protein is CASSPAGTAIYSYEQYF.

The rearrangement joins TRBV10-1 to TRBJ2-1; possibly TRBD2 for D (6 bases). V lost 3 bases and J 4 bases, leaving 16 bases between the germline ends. This CDR3 contains 16 residues. Germline lookup yields CDR1 WNHNN and CDR2 SYGVQD (reference sequence). The DNA for the CDR3 is TGCGCCAGCAGTGATTCAGTCGTTGGGACTTACAATGAGCAGTTCTTC. Translation gives CASSDSVVGTYNEQFF.

The chain uses TRBV2 and TRBJ1-5; D call uncertain. CDR1 is SNHLY, CDR2 FYNNEI, per germline. The CDR3 contains 14 residues. Trimming removed 4 bases from V and 2 bases from J, with 9 bases in between. CDR3 residues: CASSAQRGNQPQHF. The DNA for the CDR3 is TGTGCCAGCAGTGCCCAGAGGGGCAATCAGCCCCAGCATTTT.

The V call is TRBV10-1, the J call TRBJ2-7, with D possibly matching TRBD2 (6 bases). This CDR3 comprises 14 residues. Germline V gives CDR1 WNHNN, CDR2 SYGVQD (reference sequence). V gave up 2 bases and J gave up 2 bases, with 10 bases separating them. The CDR3 here is CASSEGTPPYEQYF. In DNA form, the CDR3 reads TGCGCCAGCAGTGAGGGGACTCCACCCTACGAGCAGTACTTC.

This clone was observed once. The V and J genes are TRBV7-2 and TRBJ2-7; a possible D gene is TRBD1 (5 bases). The V end was cut by 2 bases, the J end by 4 bases, with 9 bases between. The V gene's germline CDR1 is SGHTA and CDR2 FQGNSA. The CDR3 loop spans 13 amino acids. The CDR3 region is CASSLQGRYEQYF. CDR3 nucleotide sequence: TGTGCCAGCAGCTTACAGGGAAGATACGAGCAGTACTTC.